The 28 T cell receptor beta chains below all came from one sample that was sequenced in a study of regulatory T cells in long-lasting Graves disease. The time point: newly diagnosed GD, antithyroid drugs for less than 3 months. Isolated PBMC RNA provided the starting material for the TCR library. CDR3-region Arm-PCR and iRepertoire HTBI primers produced the TCR beta libraries. In TCRdb, the multiplex PCR reads were re-called with MiXCR into one record per CDR3 protein. Here the sample spans around 400,000 distinct CDR3 sequences, approximately 16% being singletons. In addition, the sample was reused for a study of T cells in Graves' hyperthyroidism and ophthalmopathy.

The sequencing here drew on peripheral blood mononuclear cells (PBMCs), taken at new diagnosis, from a patient treated with antithyroid drugs. The receptors shown here come from a woman aged 35 to 49 with Graves disease.

The chain recombines TRBV7-9 with TRBJ2-7; 15 positions agree with TRBD2. The CDR3 is 19 amino acids. Germline CDR1 is SEHNR and CDR2 is FQNEAQ (reference sequence). Trimming cost V 0 bases and J 2 bases; bases outside gene matches: 8. CDR3 DNA: TGTGCCAGCAGCTTAGCCGTTGGACTAGCGGGAGGGCCGACCTACGAGCAGTACTTC. Its translation: CASSLAVGLAGGPTYEQYF.

This clonotype was recorded at least ten times. The V call is TRBV28, the J call TRBJ2-7; D possibly corresponds to TRBD1 (5 bases). V shed 6 bases and J shed 3 bases, with 12 bases lying between them. Germline values: CDR1 MDHEN, CDR2 SYDVKM. CDR3 length: 13 amino acids. The CDR3 here is CASRPTGFYEQYF. In DNA form, the CDR3 reads TGTGCCAGCAGGCCTACAGGATTCTACGAGCAGTACTTC.

The CDR3: CASSGGQGGGELFF. CDR3 sequence (DNA): TGTGCCAGCAGTGGGGGACAGGGCGGCGGGGAGCTGTTTTTT. The chain uses TRBV28 and TRBJ2-2, with 9 positions matching TRBD1. Germline V CDR1 and CDR2: MDHEN, SYDVKM. V lost 5 bases to trimming and J lost 7 bases; unmatched junction nucleotides: 5. This CDR3 comprises 14 residues.

This clonotype was found once. Possible read error: a much larger clone is one base away. V and J are TRBV6-5 and TRBJ1-2; D unresolved. Germline CDR1 MNHEY, CDR2 SVGAGI. CDR3 length: 11 residues. Trimming removed 4 bases at V and 9 bases at J, with 9 bases between. The CDR3 reads CASSWKTSYTF. The CDR3 DNA reads TGTGCCAGCAGTTGGAAGACTAGCTACACCTTC.

This clonotype has at least ten counts. The rearrangement links TRBV20-1 to TRBJ2-7; no definite D call. The CDR3 consists of 15 residues. Germline V gene data show CDR1 as DFQATT and CDR2 as SNEGSKA (reference sequence). V was cut by 0 bases and J by 0 bases, with 12 bases left in between. The DNA for the CDR3 is TGCAGTGCTAGAGATCCGAGCGTAAACTCCTACGAGCAGTACTTC. Translating gives CSARDPSVNSYEQYF.

This clonotype was observed many times. The gene calls are TRBV5-8 and TRBJ2-3, with 12 bases fitting TRBD2. The CDR3 runs to 15 residues. Trimming at V came to 4 bases and at J to 6 bases, leaving 6 bases not matched to a gene. CDR1 and CDR2 from the germline V gene are SGHTS and YDEGEE. For the CDR3, the DNA is TGTGCCAGCAGCCCGACTAGCGGGAGCCCCGATACGCAGTATTTT. It codes for CASSPTSGSPDTQYF.

This clonotype appeared many times. The chain combines TRBV12-3 or TRBV12-4 with TRBJ2-1; tentatively, D is TRBD2 (6 bases). Trimming pared 3 bases from V and 7 bases from J, leaving 19 bases between. CDR3 length equals 16 residues. CDR3 residues: CASSFSPGRSGNEQFF. The CDR3, as DNA: TGTGCCAGCAGTTTTTCCCCCGGGAGATCTGGTAATGAGCAGTTCTTC.

Ten or more counts support this clonotype. The chain carries TRBV24-1 and TRBJ2-6; the match to TRBD2 covers 7 bases. Germline loops: CDR1 KGHDR, CDR2 SFDVKD. The CDR3 loop spans 17 amino acids. With 9 bases clipped from V and 0 bases from J, the junction kept 10 bases outside the gene matches. CDR3 protein: CATGRGSDHSGANVLTF. The CDR3 bases are TGTGCCACCGGGAGGGGCAGCGATCACTCTGGGGCCAACGTCCTGACTTTC.

The V gene is TRBV28, the J gene TRBJ2-5, with D possibly being TRBD2 (5 bases). CDR3 size: 14 residues. Per germline, CDR1 MDHEN and CDR2 SYDVKM. Trimming left V 3 bases short and J 3 bases short, with 11 bases between. CDR3 bases: TGTGCCAGCAGTTTGTCGGGGTGGGAAGAGACCCAGTACTTC. As protein: CASSLSGWEETQYF.

This sequence joins TRBV24-1 and TRBJ2-1, with TRBD2 identical over 16 bases. The trim removed 3 bases at V and 8 bases at J, leaving 3 bases unmatched. The germline V gene has CDR1 KGHDR and CDR2 SFDVKD. This CDR3 comprises 16 residues. The CDR3 loop reads CATSDPGTSGGDEQFF. CDR3 nucleotide sequence: TGTGCCACCAGTGATCCGGGGACTAGCGGGGGGGATGAGCAGTTCTTC.

This clonotype was seen repeatedly, ten times or more. This rearrangement joins TRBV12-3 or TRBV12-4 to TRBJ2-3, with 13 bases fitting TRBD2. With V trimmed by 6 bases and J by 4 bases, 7 bases remained unmatched. This CDR3 contains 16 residues. This CDR3 is CASRRTSGSGADTQYF. CDR3 in DNA: TGTGCCAGCAGACGGACTAGCGGGAGTGGGGCAGATACGCAGTATTTT.

In its sample, this clonotype was seen many times. The rearrangement links TRBV6-1 to TRBJ2-7; 9 bases fit TRBD2. Germline V gene lookup returns CDR1 MNHNS and CDR2 SASEGT. V lost 6 bases, J lost 5 bases, and 11 bases stayed unmatched. The CDR3 sequence is 15 residues long. CDR3 in amino acids: CASSPLAGGPHEQYF. CDR3 in DNA: TGTGCCAGCAGCCCTCTTGCGGGAGGGCCACACGAGCAGTACTTC.

This clonotype was observed a few times. The chain has TRBV28 and TRBJ1-5, with TRBD1 as a possible D gene (5 bases). Trimming shortened V by 6 bases and J by 6 bases, and 18 bases separated the two germline ends. This CDR3 is built from 15 residues. From germline, CDR1 is MDHEN and CDR2 SYDVKM. The CDR3 DNA is TGTGCCAGCAGGCTACACCGGGACTCTGGTCAGCCCCAGCATTTT. It specifies CASRLHRDSGQPQHF.

The chain carries TRBV29-1 and TRBJ2-7; 7 bases fit TRBD2. The V gene's germline CDR1 is SQVTM and CDR2 ANQGSEA. The CDR3 length is 14 residues. After removal of 2 bases from V and 3 bases from J, the junction contained 7 bases not matched to a gene. The CDR3: CSVESGGVDYEQYF. The DNA of the CDR3 is TGCAGCGTTGAAAGTGGGGGGGTAGACTACGAGCAGTACTTC.

This CDR3 reads CSGLASYNEQFF. DNA of the CDR3: TGCAGCGGGCTGGCAAGTTACAATGAGCAGTTCTTC. V and J are TRBV29-1 and TRBJ2-1, with D hard to call. The V end lost 7 bases, the J end lost 4 bases, and 11 bases lay between the germline ends. Germline CDR1 and CDR2: SQVTM and ANQGSEA. This CDR3 has 12 amino acids.

This clonotype was detected only a few times. The rearrangement links TRBV20-1 to TRBJ2-2; TRBD2 matches 10 bases. The V segment lost 2 bases and the J segment 3 bases; nucleotides outside the gene matches: 3. Germline V lookup: CDR1 DFQATT, CDR2 SNEGSKA (reference sequence). The CDR3 is made up of 15 amino acids. DNA of the CDR3: TGCAGTGCTAGAAACAGCGGGAGGGACACCGGGGAGCTGTTTTTT. Translation gives CSARNSGRDTGELFF.

The V call is TRBV19, the J call TRBJ2-1, with a weak D call TRBD2 (5 bases). Germline V CDR1 and CDR2: LNHDA, SQIVND (reference sequence). The V and J ends lost 3 bases and 9 bases respectively, with 9 bases between them. The length of the CDR3 is 12 residues. The CDR3 here is CASSMGSGEQFF. CDR3 DNA: TGTGCCAGTAGTATGGGGAGTGGTGAGCAGTTCTTC.

This clonotype was found a few times. V and J are TRBV25-1 and TRBJ1-2; D uncertain. The CDR3 is 11 residues long. The V end lost 8 bases, the J end lost 3 bases, and 7 bases lay between the germline ends. Germline assignment: CDR1 MGHDK and CDR2 SYGVNS. The chain's CDR3 is CASDGYYGYTF. CDR3 DNA: TGTGCCAGCGACGGATACTATGGCTACACCTTC.

This clonotype appeared a few times. Germline and junction disagree at one end, which may indicate a read error. CDR3 protein: CASSRQGSDEQFF. As DNA, the CDR3 is TGTGCTAGCAGCCGTCAAGGGTCCGATGAGCAGTTCTTC. V usage is TRBV7-7 and J usage is TRBJ2-1; unclear D gene. Germline CDR1 SSHAT, CDR2 FNYEAQ (reference sequence). This CDR3 has 13 residues.

This clonotype was recorded at least ten times. The J gene is TRBJ2-1, the V gene TRBV11-3, with D perhaps matching TRBD2 (6 bases). Germline CDR1 SGHNT, CDR2 YENEEA. This CDR3 has 13 amino acids. V lost 1 base and J 8 bases, leaving 9 bases between the germline ends. The CDR3 DNA sequence: TGTGCCAGCAGCTTAGCCGGGAGCGATGAGCAGTTCTTC. Encoded protein: CASSLAGSDEQFF.

Many counts were recorded for this clonotype. V usage is TRBV7-3 and J usage is TRBJ1-5; 12 nucleotides align to TRBD1. The CDR3 extends over 20 amino acids. Germline V gene data show CDR1 as SGHTA and CDR2 as FQGTGA. V lost 6 bases, J lost 5 bases, and 20 bases stayed unmatched. The DNA for the CDR3 is TGTGCCAGCAGATTGACTGGGGAGATCGGGACAGGGGGCCGGGATCAGCCCCAGCATTTT. This gives the protein CASRLTGEIGTGGRDQPQHF.

In its sample, this clonotype was seen many times. This chain links TRBV14 with TRBJ2-2; 11 nucleotides align to TRBD2. This CDR3 is built from 15 residues. With 4 bases clipped from V and 3 bases from J, the junction kept 1 base outside the gene matches. CDR1 is SGHDN and CDR2 is FVKESK in the germline V gene. This CDR3 is CASSPGLADTGELFF. The CDR3 region has the DNA TGTGCCAGCAGCCCGGGACTAGCGGACACCGGGGAGCTGTTTTTT.

This clonotype was seen ten or more times. This chain uses TRBV28 with TRBJ2-1; 15 nucleotides agree with TRBD2. Germline CDR1 is MDHEN and CDR2 is SYDVKM. V gave up 6 bases and J gave up 8 bases; unmatched junction bases: 8. This CDR3 is 16 amino acids long. The CDR3 is CASRVRTSGRAHEQFF. In nucleotides, the CDR3 is TGTGCCAGCAGGGTGAGGACTAGCGGGAGGGCCCATGAGCAGTTCTTC.

J is TRBJ2-3 and V is TRBV7-8; tentatively, D is TRBD2 (5 bases). Trimming cost V 2 bases and J 3 bases, with 12 bases left between them. This CDR3 is 15 amino acids long. The germline gives CDR1 SGHVS, CDR2 FQNEAQ. CDR3 nucleotide sequence: TGTGCCAGCAGCTTATCGCCGGGATCTACAGATACGCAGTATTTT. It yields the protein CASSLSPGSTDTQYF.

This clonotype was counted ten times or more. The CDR3, as DNA: TGTGCCAGCAGTTTAGGGGACAGTGAGGAGACCCAGTACTTC. The encoded protein is CASSLGDSEETQYF. The V and J genes are TRBV28 and TRBJ2-5, with TRBD1 identical over 7 bases. This CDR3 has 14 residues. The trim removed 2 bases at V and 5 bases at J, leaving 5 bases unmatched. In germline, CDR1 is MDHEN, CDR2 SYDVKM.

The table lists this clonotype with many counts. V gene TRBV5-5 combines with J gene TRBJ1-5; D perhaps matches TRBD1 (5 bases). The CDR3 spans 12 residues. V dropped 5 bases and J dropped 7 bases, with 10 bases sitting between them. The germline CDR1 and CDR2 sequences are SGHKS and YYEKEE (reference sequence). CDR3 in amino acids: CASSFQGQPQHF. The CDR3 DNA reads TGTGCCAGCAGTTTCCAGGGCCAGCCCCAGCATTTT.

This clonotype has at least ten counts. Written as DNA, the CDR3 is TGTGCCAGCAGCACGACCCGGGGCGGGAACACCATATATTTT. Protein sequence: CASSTTRGGNTIYF. The gene calls are TRBV11-2 and TRBJ1-3, with D maybe TRBD1 (5 bases). Germline loops: CDR1 SGHAT, CDR2 FQNNGV. This CDR3 contains 14 residues. The V and J ends lost 5 bases and 7 bases respectively, with 15 bases between them.

This clonotype has a count of ten or more. This rearrangement joins TRBV29-1 to TRBJ2-7; 9 bases are a match to TRBD1. This CDR3 region has 14 residues. CDR1 is SQVTM, CDR2 ANQGSEA, per germline. V gave up 2 bases and J gave up 2 bases; unmatched junction bases: 4. The DNA of the CDR3 is TGCAGCGTTGAAATGGGGACAGGGCCCTACGAGCAGTACTTC. This sequence encodes CSVEMGTGPYEQYF.